This TCR beta chain was sequenced for a study of lymphopenia after photon versus proton radiotherapy. Whole-study findings and limits: Better survival with proton therapy was suggested as possible, not demonstrated. After lymphocyte nadir, photon-treated repertoires showed oligoclonal expansion, especially CD8+ Temra.

On this clone itself: Its antigen is not known.

V shed 2 bases, J shed 4 bases, and the junction held 4 bases outside the gene matches. This CDR3 spans 14 amino acids. Germline-derived CDR1 and CDR2 are SGHVS and FQNEAQ. TCRdb's copy holds only in-frame clones and misses some; the assay was immunoSEQ multiplex PCR. This sample has tens of thousands of clones; around 90% occur once, and the top ten carry over 7.5%. The chain combines TRBV7-8 with TRBJ1-2; 7 positions match TRBD1. The sequence was obtained from a woman in her 70s with pancreatic cancer. Some clones in this sample may be carry-over from other donors' samples. The sample was peripheral blood, taken from a patient treated with proton-based radiotherapy. This CDR3 reads CASSLTGQSYGYTF. CDR3 nucleotide sequence: TGTGCCAGCAGCTTAACGGGACAGAGCTATGGCTACACCTTC.